This T cell receptor (beta chain) was identified during a study of regulatory T cells in long-lasting Graves disease. Time point reported: newly diagnosed GD, antithyroid drugs for less than 3 months. After RNA was extracted from PBMCs, the TCR library was made from it. In Xi'an, China, an endocrinology department was the source of patients. The EDTA tubes were filled with nine milliliters of drawn peripheral blood. This clonotype was picked up a small number of times. The authors built TCR beta libraries using iRepertoire HTBI primers and Arm-PCR of CDR3 regions. MiXCR, applied by TCRdb to the multiplex PCR reads, yields one record per CDR3 protein. The sample yields about 560,000 distinct CDR3 sequences, 16% seen once. These data are also associated with another study on T cells in Graves' hyperthyroidism and ophthalmopathy. This second report adds: The TCR CDR3 first-round RT-PCR relied on the HTBI primer set.

The source was peripheral blood mononuclear cells (PBMCs), collected at new diagnosis, from a patient treated with antithyroid drugs. The sequence was obtained from a man aged 18 to 29 with Graves disease.

The CDR3 DNA sequence: TGTGCCAGCAGCTCATCTACTAGCGGTGAGCAGTTCTTC. It yields the protein CASSSSTSGEQFF. V and J are TRBV7-9 and TRBJ2-1; the match to TRBD2 covers 8 bases. The CDR3 consists of 13 residues. Germline CDR1 and CDR2: SEHNR and FQNEAQ (reference sequence). Germline trimming cut 4 bases from V and 9 bases from J; bases unmatched to any gene: 5.